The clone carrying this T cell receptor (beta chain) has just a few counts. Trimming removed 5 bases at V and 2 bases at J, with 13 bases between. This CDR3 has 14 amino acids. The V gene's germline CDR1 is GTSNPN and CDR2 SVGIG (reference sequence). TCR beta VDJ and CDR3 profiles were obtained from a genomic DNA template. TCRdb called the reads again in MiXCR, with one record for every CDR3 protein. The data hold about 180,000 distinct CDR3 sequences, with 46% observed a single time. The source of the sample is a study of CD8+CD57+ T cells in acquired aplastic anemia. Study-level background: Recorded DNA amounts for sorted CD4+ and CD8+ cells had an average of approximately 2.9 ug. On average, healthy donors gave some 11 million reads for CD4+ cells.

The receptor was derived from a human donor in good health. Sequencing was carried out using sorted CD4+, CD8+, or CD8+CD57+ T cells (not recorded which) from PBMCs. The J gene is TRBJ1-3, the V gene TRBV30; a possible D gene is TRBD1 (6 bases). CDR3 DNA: TGTGCCTGGTCCACAGGGTCTGCTGGAAACACCATATATTTT. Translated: CAWSTGSAGNTIYF.